This T cell receptor beta chain was documented in a study of identical twins. General observations from the study: Donors were not followed over many years; analysis was cross-sectional. Excess sharing by twins proved weaker in beta out-of-frame sequences. Within cord blood, abundant beta clonotypes carried fewer insertions, but memory repertoires showed no such trend.

TCRdb called the 5' RACE reads again in MiXCR, with one record for every CDR3 protein. The sample carries around 530,000 distinct CDR3 sequences, approximately 16% recorded once. This CDR3 region has 15 residues. Germline V gives CDR1 SGHRS, CDR2 YFSETQ. The ends were cut back, 0 bases at V and 8 bases at J, with 15 bases in the middle. A word on this clonotype: As yet, its antigen is unknown.

This same sample was also part of a study on yellow fever vaccine responses in identical twins.

Source material: CD4+ T cells sorted from blood. This rearrangement joins TRBV5-1 to TRBJ2-1; tentative D call: TRBD1 (6 bases). The source of this sequence is a woman aged 18-29 years in good health. CDR3 sequence (DNA): TGCGCCAGCAGCTTGGCCACCACAGGGTGGGATGAGCAGTTCTTC. Residues: CASSLATTGWDEQFF.